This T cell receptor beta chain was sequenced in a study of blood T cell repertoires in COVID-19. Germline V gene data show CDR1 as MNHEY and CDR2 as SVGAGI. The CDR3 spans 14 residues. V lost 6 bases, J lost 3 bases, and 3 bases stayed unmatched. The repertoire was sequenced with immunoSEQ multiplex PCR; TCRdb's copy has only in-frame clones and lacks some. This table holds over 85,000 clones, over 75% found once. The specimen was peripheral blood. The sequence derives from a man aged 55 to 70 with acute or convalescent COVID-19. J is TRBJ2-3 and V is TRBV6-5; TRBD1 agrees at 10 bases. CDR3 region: CASRQDRGTDTQYF. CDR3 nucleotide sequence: TGTGCCAGCAGACAGGACAGGGGGACAGATACGCAGTATTTT.